This T cell receptor beta chain was captured by sequencing in a study of T cell clonality in common variable immunodeficiency. Clones were sequenced by immunoSEQ multiplex PCR, and TCRdb holds only the in-frame ones, with some missing. There are about 19,000 clones in the sample, none observed a single time. Study findings and constraints: Fewer deletions and N-nucleotide insertions were reportedly seen in common variable immunodeficiency TCR beta sequences. Shared TCRbeta clones were fewer between CVID subjects than controls. CVID subjects showed higher TCRbeta clonality than healthy controls.

Per the germline V gene, CDR1 is LNHDA and CDR2 is SQIVND (reference sequence). V was shortened by 0 bases and J by 5 bases, with 19 bases between the two germline ends. The CDR3 spans 17 residues. There are a few counts of this clone. Its antigen is still unknown. The CDR3 end falls 3 residues outside the read, so it is completed with the germline J gene. Most patients and controls had Caucasian heritage. All CVID subjects were on immunoglobulin replacement for at least one year. This rearrangement joins TRBV19 to TRBJ1-2; possibly TRBD1 for D (6 bases). This sequence was found in a human donor with common variable immunodeficiency. The specimen was peripheral blood mononuclear cells. Incomplete CDR3 DNA: TGTGCCAGTAGTATAGACCATAACACCGGACAGAGTTATGGC. It is translated as CASSIDHNTGQSYG. In full, the CDR3 reads CASSIDHNTGQSYGYTF.